This T cell receptor (beta chain) was documented in a study of blood T cell repertoires in COVID-19. Profiling relied on immunoSEQ multiplex PCR, and the TCRdb table lists in-frame clones only, not all of them. The table records roughly 330,000 clones, 80% to 90% of them present only once. Cohort assignment relied on participant-reported clinical history. Material for sequencing was PBMCs or T cells enriched from blood (not recorded which). This TCR was recovered from a young man who had recovered from COVID-19.

CDR3 DNA sequence: TGTGCCTGGAGTGTAAACCTTAGCTATGGCTACACCTTC. The encoded protein is CAWSVNLSYGYTF. The chain links TRBV30 to TRBJ1-2; no reliable D call. The CDR3 totals 13 residues. V was trimmed by 0 bases and J by 4 bases, leaving 9 bases between them. Germline assignment: CDR1 GTSNPN and CDR2 SVGIG (reference sequence).